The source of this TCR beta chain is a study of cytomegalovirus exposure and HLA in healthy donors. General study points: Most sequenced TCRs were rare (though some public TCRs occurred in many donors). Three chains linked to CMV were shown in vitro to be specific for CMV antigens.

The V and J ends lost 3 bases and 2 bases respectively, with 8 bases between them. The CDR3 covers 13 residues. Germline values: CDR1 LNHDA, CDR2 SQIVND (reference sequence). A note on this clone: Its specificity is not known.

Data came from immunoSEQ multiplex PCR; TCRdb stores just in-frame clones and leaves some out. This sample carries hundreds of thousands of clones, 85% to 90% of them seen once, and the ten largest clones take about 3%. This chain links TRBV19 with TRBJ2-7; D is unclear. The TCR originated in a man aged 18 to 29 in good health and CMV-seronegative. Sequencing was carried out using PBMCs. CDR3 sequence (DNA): TGTGCCAGTAGTATCGGTTCAACCTACGAGCAGTACTTC. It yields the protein CASSIGSTYEQYF.